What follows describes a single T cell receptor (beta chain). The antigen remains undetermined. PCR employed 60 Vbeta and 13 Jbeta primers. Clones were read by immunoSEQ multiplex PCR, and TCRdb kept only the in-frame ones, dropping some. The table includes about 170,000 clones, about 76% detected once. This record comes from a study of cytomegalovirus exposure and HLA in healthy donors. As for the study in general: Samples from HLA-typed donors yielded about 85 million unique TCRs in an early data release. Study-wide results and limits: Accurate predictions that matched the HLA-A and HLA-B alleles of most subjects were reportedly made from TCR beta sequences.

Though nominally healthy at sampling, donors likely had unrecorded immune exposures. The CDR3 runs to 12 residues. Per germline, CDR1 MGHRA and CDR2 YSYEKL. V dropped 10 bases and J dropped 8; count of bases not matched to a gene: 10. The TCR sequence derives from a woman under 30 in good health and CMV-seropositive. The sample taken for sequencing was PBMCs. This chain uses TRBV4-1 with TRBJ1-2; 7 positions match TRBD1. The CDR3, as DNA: TGCGCCACCACCGACAGGGTAAAGGGCTACACCTTC. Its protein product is CATTDRVKGYTF.